This entry lists 21 T cell receptor beta chains sequenced from one sample in a study of blood T cell repertoires in COVID-19. The data were produced by immunoSEQ multiplex PCR, yet TCRdb's version contains in-frame clones alone and is incomplete. Among about 200,000 clones listed, 70% to 85% were seen once. Material: peripheral blood. The receptor source for this set is a human donor with acute or convalescent COVID-19. The donor label of this sample is uncertain.

V is TRBV6-5 and J is TRBJ2-7; TRBD1 agrees at 7 bases. Germline CDR1 reads MNHEY; CDR2 reads SVGAGI. V was clipped by 6 bases and J by 3 bases; unmatched bases: 8. This CDR3 is built from 14 residues. CDR3 sequence reads: CASSASTGYYEQYF. The CDR3 DNA is TGTGCCAGCAGCGCCTCGACAGGGTACTACGAGCAGTACTTC.

V is TRBV7-2 and J is TRBJ2-1; TRBD2 might be the D (6 bases). Looked up from germline, CDR1 is SGHTA and CDR2 is FQGNSA. V lost 7 bases, J lost 0 bases, and 13 bases lay in between. The CDR3 runs 15 residues. The CDR3 DNA follows: TGTGCCAGCACGCTACGAGCGGGCTCCTACAATGAGCAGTTCTTC. As protein: CASTLRAGSYNEQFF.

The rearrangement uses TRBV6-5 and TRBJ2-1; 8 bases match TRBD1. Germline loops: CDR1 MNHEY, CDR2 SVGAGI. V lost 11 bases to trimming and J lost 6 bases; unmatched junction nucleotides: 12. The CDR3 is 14 residues long. The DNA of the CDR3 is TGTGCCGCCAGAACAGGGGGATTGGGCAATGAGCAGTTCTTC. It codes for CAARTGGLGNEQFF.

This clone showed up just once. V usage is TRBV18 and J usage is TRBJ2-5; maybe TRBD1 (5 bases). The germline V and J ends were trimmed by 4 bases and 5 bases, with 17 bases remaining between them. Germline loops: CDR1 KGHSH, CDR2 LQKENI. The CDR3 totals 15 residues. The CDR3 nucleotides are TGTGCCAGCTCACTGGGCCCCCCCCCAGGGGAGACCCAGTACTTC. Protein product: CASSLGPPPGETQYF.

The table lists this clone with a few counts. The chain uses TRBV19 and TRBJ1-5; D may be TRBD1 (5 bases). The CDR3 loop spans 15 amino acids. V lost 1 base to trimming and J lost 7 bases, with 14 bases between them. Germline V gene sequence: CDR1 LNHDA, CDR2 SQIVND (reference sequence). The CDR3 sequence is CASSIGAGQGQPQHF. The CDR3 DNA reads TGTGCCAGTAGTATAGGAGCGGGGCAGGGCCAGCCCCAGCATTTT.

In its sample, this clone was seen a few times. The rearrangement joins TRBV12-5 to TRBJ2-2, with 7 positions matching TRBD1. After removal of 4 bases from V and 8 bases from J, the junction contained 1 base not matched to a gene. CDR1 is LGHNT and CDR2 is FRNRAP in the germline V gene. CDR3 length: 12 residues. CDR3: CASGSGQGELFF. The CDR3 nucleotides read TGTGCTAGTGGTTCGGGACAGGGGGAGCTGTTTTTT.

This chain connects TRBV19 to TRBJ2-2; the match to TRBD2 covers 12 bases. The CDR3 loop spans 17 amino acids. J was trimmed by 6 bases and V by 5 bases; bases with no gene match: 10. In germline, CDR1 is LNHDA, CDR2 SQIVND (reference sequence). This CDR3 is CASSWASGRAGPGELFF. CDR3 nucleotide sequence: TGTGCCAGTAGTTGGGCTAGCGGGAGGGCTGGCCCCGGGGAGCTGTTTTTT.

The V gene is TRBV11-2, the J gene TRBJ1-1, with D possibly being TRBD1 (6 bases). V gave up 5 bases and J gave up 2 bases, with 15 bases separating them. Germline values: CDR1 SGHAT, CDR2 FQNNGV. The CDR3 contains 15 residues. The DNA for the CDR3 is TGTGCCAGCAGCCCGGGATACAGGGTAAACACTGAAGCTTTCTTT. Amino acids: CASSPGYRVNTEAFF.

The CDR3 DNA follows: TGTGCCAGCAGTTTACTAGCGGGAGGTGAGCAGTTCTTC. Translated: CASSLLAGGEQFF. The V and J genes are TRBV28 and TRBJ2-1; TRBD2 matches 11 bases. The CDR3 loop spans 13 amino acids. Germline V lookup: CDR1 MDHEN, CDR2 SYDVKM. With V trimmed by 2 bases and J by 9 bases, 0 bases remained unmatched.

V gene TRBV7-9 combines with J gene TRBJ1-6; D gene unclear. The CDR3 length is 15 residues. V lost 3 bases and J lost 5, with 11 bases in between. Germline loops: CDR1 SEHNR, CDR2 FQNEAQ (reference sequence). Written as DNA, the CDR3 is TGTGCCAGCAGCTTTGGAGACGGTAATAATTCACCCCTCCACTTT. Translation: CASSFGDGNNSPLHF.

In this sample, this clone turned up once. This chain joins TRBV27 and TRBJ2-3, with 10 bases lining up with TRBD1. CDR1 and CDR2 from the germline V gene are MNHEY and SMNVEV (reference sequence). The CDR3 runs to 15 residues. V lost 3 bases, J lost 5 bases, and 5 bases stayed unmatched. The CDR3 region is CASSFKTGGVDTQYF. DNA for the CDR3: TGTGCCAGCAGTTTCAAGACAGGGGGCGTAGATACGCAGTATTTT.

This clone was counted a single time. The gene calls are TRBV27 and TRBJ1-2; 8 nucleotides line up with TRBD1. The junction had 6 bases not matched to a gene; V was cut back by 5 bases and J by 7 bases. This CDR3 spans 13 amino acids. Per the germline V gene, CDR1 is MNHEY and CDR2 is SMNVEV (reference sequence). This CDR3 is CASSVTGDRGYTF. CDR3 nucleotide sequence: TGTGCCAGCAGTGTGACAGGGGACCGTGGCTACACCTTC.

The chain joins TRBV19 to TRBJ2-2; 9 nucleotides align to TRBD2. The germline V gene encodes CDR1 LNHDA and CDR2 SQIVND (reference sequence). With V trimmed by 5 bases and J by 4 bases, 14 bases remained unmatched. This CDR3 has 18 residues. CDR3 loop: CASSRQISGTSSTGELFF. The CDR3 DNA sequence: TGTGCCAGTAGTCGACAGATCTCCGGGACTAGCAGCACCGGGGAGCTGTTTTTT.

The chain uses TRBV6-1 and TRBJ1-3; 9 bases match TRBD1. Germline loops: CDR1 MNHNS, CDR2 SASEGT. With V trimmed by 2 bases and J by 0 bases, 5 bases remained unmatched. The CDR3 runs 17 residues. CDR3 protein: CASSELRDRDSGNTIYF. CDR3 nucleotides: TGTGCCAGCAGTGAACTGCGGGACAGGGACTCTGGAAACACCATATATTTT.

The V gene is TRBV28, the J gene TRBJ1-6; 7 bases are a match to TRBD1. CDR1 is MDHEN, CDR2 SYDVKM, per germline. The V and J ends lost 5 bases and 7 bases, in that order; junction bases with no gene match: 2. The CDR3 is 13 residues long. The DNA for the CDR3 is TGTGCCAGCAGTCGACAGGGAAATTCACCCCTCCACTTT. Amino acid sequence: CASSRQGNSPLHF.

The gene calls are TRBV2 and TRBJ2-4; 8 nucleotides align to TRBD1. Germline V CDR1 and CDR2: SNHLY, FYNNEI. This CDR3 spans 15 amino acids. J lost 8 bases, V lost 6 bases, and 12 bases had no gene match. The CDR3 DNA follows: TGTGCCAGCAGCCGGACAGGGTCTTTGACGGACATTCAGTACTTC. Amino acid sequence: CASSRTGSLTDIQYF.

V is TRBV11-2 and J is TRBJ2-1; D ambiguous. V lost 0 bases, J lost 0 bases, and 12 bases lay in between. This CDR3 comprises 17 residues. CDR1 and CDR2 (germline): SGHAT, FQNNGV. Written as DNA, the CDR3 is TGTGCCAGCAGCTTAGATCCCGGGTCGATCTCCTACAATGAGCAGTTCTTC. Its protein is CASSLDPGSISYNEQFF.

The gene calls are TRBV19 and TRBJ2-1; the match to TRBD2 covers 12 bases. There are 16 residues in the CDR3. The J segment lost 0 bases and the V segment lost 9 bases, leaving 6 bases of the junction unmatched. Germline loops: CDR1 LNHDA, CDR2 SQIVND (reference sequence). The DNA of the CDR3 is TGTGCCAGGAAACTAGCGGGAGGTAGCTCCTACAATGAGCAGTTCTTC. It translates to CARKLAGGSSYNEQFF.

The V and J genes are TRBV29-1 and TRBJ2-7; 15 positions agree with TRBD2. In germline, CDR1 is SQVTM, CDR2 ANQGSEA. CDR3 length equals 16 residues. The V segment lost 7 bases and the J segment 2 bases; nucleotides outside the gene matches: 9. The CDR3 is CSGGGTSGRRPYEQYF. The CDR3 DNA sequence: TGCAGCGGAGGAGGGACTAGCGGGAGGCGGCCCTACGAGCAGTACTTC.

J is TRBJ1-5 and V is TRBV6-4; TRBD1 might be the D (5 bases). V was clipped by 4 bases and J by 7 bases, with 17 bases between them. CDR1 is MRHNA, CDR2 SNTAGT, per germline. The CDR3 has 15 amino acids. The CDR3 nucleotides are TGTGCCAGCAGTGCCTTCCGGGAGTGGGGGCAGCCCCAGCATTTT. This encodes CASSAFREWGQPQHF.

The rearrangement links TRBV7-9 to TRBJ1-2, with TRBD1 matching 8 bases. This CDR3 comprises 14 residues. J lost 4 bases, V lost 3 bases, and 4 bases had no gene match. Germline CDR1 reads SEHNR; CDR2 reads FQNEAQ (reference sequence). This chain's CDR3 is CASSLDRVGYGYTF. The CDR3 DNA reads as TGTGCCAGCAGCTTGGACAGGGTAGGCTATGGCTACACCTTC.